These T cell receptor beta chains were read from a single sample in a study of cytomegalovirus exposure and HLA in healthy donors. The table came from immunoSEQ multiplex PCR; TCRdb's copy has only in-frame clones and leaves some out. This sample has under 150,000 clones, with approximately 80% found just once. The sequencing sample was made of PBMCs. The receptors were gathered from a girl aged 2-15 years in good health and CMV-seronegative. Each CDR3 is given with its conserved first and last residue. The D gene is left open where the match is weak. Not all rows give a size; the values are once, few, many and, for expanded clones, a class.

>TRBV6-6|-|TRBD1|TRBJ2-7
TGTGCCAGCAGTTTCTCAAGACAGGGTTCCTACGAGCAGTACTTC
CASSFSRQGSYEQYF
>TRBV6-5|-|-|TRBJ1-6
TGTGCCAGCAGTTACTCGAGCATCCGGAGCAATTCACCCCTCCACTTT
CASSYSSIRSNSPLHF
>TRBV5-5|-|-|TRBJ1-1
TGTGCCAGCAGCTTGAGCCTCCTTGAAGCTTTCTTT
CASSLSLLEAFF
>TRBV19|-|-|TRBJ2-6
TGTGCCAGTATGGAGGGGCTTTCTGGGGCCAACGTCCTGACTTTC
CASMEGLSGANVLTF
>TRBV30|-|TRBD1|TRBJ2-5
TGTGCCTGGAGTGGGGACAGGGGAGAGACCCAGTACTTC
CAWSGDRGETQYF
>TRBV27|-|-|TRBJ2-7
TGTGCCAGCAGTCTCCCTGGACAGCTCCGGCAGTACTTC
CASSLPGQLRQYF
>TRBV27|-|TRBD1|TRBJ1-2
TGTGCCAGCAGTTTCATACTTCAGGGGGCGCCGAACTATGGCTACACCTTC
CASSFILQGAPNYGYTF
>TRBV2|-|TRBD2|TRBJ2-7
TGTGCCAGCAGTTGGGACAGGGTCCCGCCGGGACTAGCGGGGACACATCCCTACGAGCAGTACTTC
CASSWDRVPPGLAGTHPYEQYF
>TRBV7-6|-|-|TRBJ2-3
TGTGCCAGCAGCTTAGACGGACCCGCGGGAGATACGCAGTATTTT
CASSLDGPAGDTQYF
>TRBV11-2|few|TRBD2|TRBJ2-7
TGTGCCAGCAGCGTTCCGACTAGCGGGAGGGACGAGCAGTACTTC
CASSVPTSGRDEQYF
>TRBV9|-|-|TRBJ1-2
TGTGCCAGCAGCGCGACAGGCCTCACTAACTATGGCTACACCTTC
CASSATGLTNYGYTF
>TRBV9|once|TRBD2|TRBJ2-7
TGTGCCAGCAGCTCAGGACTAGCAGACTACGAGCAGTACTTC
CASSSGLADYEQYF
>TRBV4-1|-|-|TRBJ1-2
TGCGCCAGCAGCCAAGAGGAGGAGTTTAACTATGGCTACACCTTC
CASSQEEEFNYGYTF
>TRBV15|-|TRBD2|TRBJ2-7
TGTGCCACCAGCAGAAGGACTAGCGGGAGCTACGAGCAGTACTTC
CATSRRTSGSYEQYF
>TRBV2|-|TRBD1|TRBJ1-1
TGTGCCAGCATTGGACAGGGTAATGAAGCTTTCTTT
CASIGQGNEAFF
>TRBV19|few|TRBD2|TRBJ2-7
TGTGCCAGTAGTACGGGGGGGCTCGCCTACGAGCAGTACTTC
CASSTGGLAYEQYF
>TRBV5-4|-|TRBD1|TRBJ2-7
TGTGCCAGCAGCTTCCCTGGGACAGGGGTGGACGAGCAGTACTTC
CASSFPGTGVDEQYF
>TRBV19|-|TRBD1|TRBJ1-5
TGTGCCAGTAGTAGAATACAGGGGGCGAGCAATCAGCCCCAGCATTTT
CASSRIQGASNQPQHF
>TRBV6-5|few|TRBD1|TRBJ1-5
TGTGCCAGCAGAACCGGGACAGGGGACAATCAGCCCCAGCATTTT
CASRTGTGDNQPQHF
>TRBV27|-|-|TRBJ1-5
TGTGCCAGCAGTTTATACGGACAGTTAAATAGCAATCAGCCCCAGCATTTT
CASSLYGQLNSNQPQHF
>TRBV7-9|few|TRBD2|TRBJ2-5
TGTGCCAGCAGCTCTGGACTAGCGGGTCCCCCACCGGGAACCCAGTACTTC
CASSSGLAGPPPGTQYF
>TRBV5-6|-|-|TRBJ2-5
TGTGCCAGCAGCTGGGCTGGAGGCCAGTACTTC
CASSWAGGQYF
>TRBV2|-|TRBD2|TRBJ2-3
TGTGCCAGCAGGTCTAGACTAGCAACTAGCACAGATACGCAGTATTTT
CASRSRLATSTDTQYF
>TRBV29-1|-|-|TRBJ2-7
TGCAGCGTTGGAGAGGGGGGTTACGAGCAGTACTTC
CSVGEGGYEQYF
>TRBV9|-|-|TRBJ2-5
TGTGCCAGCAGCGACGGAGGGACCCCGTACCAAGAGACCCAGTACTTC
CASSDGGTPYQETQYF
>TRBV19|-|-|TRBJ1-1
TGTGCCAGTAGTAGGGGAGGGGGTAAGCCAGAAGCTTTCTTT
CASSRGGGKPEAFF
>TRBV5-1|-|-|TRBJ1-2
TGCGCCAGCAGCTCCGGTGGGAGGGGTGGTGGCTACACCTTC
CASSSGGRGGGYTF
>TRBV29-1|-|TRBD2|TRBJ2-1
TGCAGCGCCTGGGGAGGGAGTGAGCAGTTCTTC
CSAWGGSEQFF
>TRBV6-1|-|-|TRBJ2-7
TGTGCCAGCAGGGACTTTGGGTATTCCTACGAGCAGTACTTC
CASRDFGYSYEQYF
>TRBV23-1|-|TRBD1|TRBJ2-6
TGCGCCAGCAGTCGGGCTCGGGACAGGCGATTCCTAGTTAGGGCCAACGTCCTGACTTTC
CASSRARDRRFLVRANVLTF